This TCR beta chain was observed in a study of CD8+ T cells in alopecia areata. Study details: Oral tofacitinib (5 to 10 mg twice daily) was administered to treated patients. General study findings and limits: When scalp samples are sequenced, resident alphabeta T cells of normal skin are also captured. While tofacitinib was given, many expanded lesional clones persisted in scalp and blood.

The sequencing template was cDNA reverse transcribed from extracted RNA. Data came from immunoSEQ multiplex PCR; TCRdb stores just in-frame clones and leaves some out. The data contain 180,000 or so clones, 58% of them seen just once; the ten biggest clones take up 5.5%. Described treatment: oral pan-JAK inhibitor, 5-10 mg twice daily. Collection of lesional scalp punch biopsies and peripheral blood was performed in alopecia areata patients. Germline V gene data show CDR1 as ENHRY and CDR2 as SYGVKD. This CDR3 is 15 amino acids long. V lost 5 bases and J lost 4; bases outside the gene matches: 7. Comments on this clone: Its specificity is not known.

The TCR sequence derives from a human donor with alopecia areata. V usage is TRBV10-3 and J usage is TRBJ2-3; 9 nucleotides match TRBD1. The source was CD4+ T cells sorted from blood, collected at week 24, from a patient treated with tofacitinib. CDR3 in amino acids: CAISPLGDRADTQYF. The CDR3 DNA reads TGTGCCATCAGTCCCCTCGGGGACAGGGCAGATACGCAGTATTTT.